This TCR beta chain was documented in a study of T cells in narcolepsy. Sequenced by immunoSEQ multiplex PCR; TCRdb stores in-frame clones only, minus some. This sample has 20,000 to 25,000 clones, with 90% to 95% found just once. Study-level results: Reportedly, autoreactive clonotypes were serially detected in patients' blood but not controls'. Same-patient CSF and blood CD4+ T cell clonotypes included HCRT-specific and TRIB2-specific autoreactive ones.

The CDR3 length is 14 residues. Germline assignment: CDR1 MNHNY and CDR2 SVGAGI (reference sequence). V was pared by 7 bases and J by 5 bases, with 17 bases between. With respect to this clone: The antigen is undetermined.

The rearrangement uses TRBV6-6 and TRBJ1-1; D unresolved. This TCR came from a human donor with narcolepsy. The sequenced sample consisted of CD45RA- memory CD4+ T cells from PBMCs. DNA for the CDR3: TGTGCCAGCACCATTCACCCGATTGGAACTGAAGCTTTCTTT. It codes for CASTIHPIGTEAFF.